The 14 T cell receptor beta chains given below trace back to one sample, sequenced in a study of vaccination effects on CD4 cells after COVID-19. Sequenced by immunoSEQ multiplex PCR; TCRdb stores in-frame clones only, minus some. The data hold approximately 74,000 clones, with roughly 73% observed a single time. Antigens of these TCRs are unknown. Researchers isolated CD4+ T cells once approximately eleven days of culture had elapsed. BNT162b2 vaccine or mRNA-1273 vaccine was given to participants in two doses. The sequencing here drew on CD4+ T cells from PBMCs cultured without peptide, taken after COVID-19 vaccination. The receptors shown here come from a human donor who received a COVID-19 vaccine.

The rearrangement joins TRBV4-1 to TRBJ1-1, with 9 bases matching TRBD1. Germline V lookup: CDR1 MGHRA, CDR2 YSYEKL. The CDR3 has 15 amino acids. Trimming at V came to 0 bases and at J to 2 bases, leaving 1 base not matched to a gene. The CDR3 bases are TGCGCCAGCAGCCAAGAGGGACAGGGCAACACTGAAGCTTTCTTT. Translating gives CASSQEGQGNTEAFF.

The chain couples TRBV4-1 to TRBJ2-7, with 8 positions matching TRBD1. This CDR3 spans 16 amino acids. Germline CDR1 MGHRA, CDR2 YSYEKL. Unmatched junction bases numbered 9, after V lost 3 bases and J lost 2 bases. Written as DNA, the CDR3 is TGCGCCAGCAGCCAGGCCGGGACAGGCAATCCCTACGAGCAGTACGTC. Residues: CASSQAGTGNPYEQYV.

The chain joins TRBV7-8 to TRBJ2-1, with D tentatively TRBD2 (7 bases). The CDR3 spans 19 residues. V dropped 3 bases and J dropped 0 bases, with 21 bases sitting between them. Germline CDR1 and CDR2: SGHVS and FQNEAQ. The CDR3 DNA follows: TGTGCCAGCAGCTTCCCCCTACGGCGGGGGCCGAGCTCCTACAATGAGCAGTTCTTC. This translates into CASSFPLRRGPSSYNEQFF.

The CDR3 DNA sequence: TGTGCCATCAGTTCAGGGTTCTACGAGCAGTACGTC. Amino acid sequence: CAISSGFYEQYV. The chain uses TRBV10-3 and TRBJ2-7, with a tentative D call TRBD1 (5 bases). The CDR3 length is 12 residues. The V and J ends lost 5 bases and 3 bases respectively, with 8 bases between them. Germline-derived CDR1 and CDR2 are ENHRY and SYGVKD.

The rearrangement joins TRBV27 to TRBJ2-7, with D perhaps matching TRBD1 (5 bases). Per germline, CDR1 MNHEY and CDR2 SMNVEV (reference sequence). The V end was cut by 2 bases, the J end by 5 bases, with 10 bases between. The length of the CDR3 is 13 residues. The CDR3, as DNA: TGTGCCAGCAGTTTAAGGTCAGGGAACGAGCAGTACGTC. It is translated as CASSLRSGNEQYV.

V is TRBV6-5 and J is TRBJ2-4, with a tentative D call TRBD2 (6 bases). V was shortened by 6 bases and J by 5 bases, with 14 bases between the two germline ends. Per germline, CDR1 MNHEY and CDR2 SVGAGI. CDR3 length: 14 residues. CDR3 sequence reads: CASSVGLAENIQYF. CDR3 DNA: TGTGCCAGCAGCGTGGGACTTGCTGAAAACATTCAGTACTTC.

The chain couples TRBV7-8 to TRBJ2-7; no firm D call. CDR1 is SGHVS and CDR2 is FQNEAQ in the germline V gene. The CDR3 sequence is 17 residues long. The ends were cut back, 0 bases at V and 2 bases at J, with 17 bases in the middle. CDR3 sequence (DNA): TGTGCCAGCAGCTTAGCTGTCTATCCTTCCGACCCCTACGAGCAGTACGTC. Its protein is CASSLAVYPSDPYEQYV.

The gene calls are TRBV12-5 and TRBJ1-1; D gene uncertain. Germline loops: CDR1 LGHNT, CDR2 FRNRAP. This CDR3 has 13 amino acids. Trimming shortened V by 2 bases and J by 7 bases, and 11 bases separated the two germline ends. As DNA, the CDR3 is TGTGCTAGTGGTTTGACCAGTGGGAATGAAGCTTTCTTT. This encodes CASGLTSGNEAFF.

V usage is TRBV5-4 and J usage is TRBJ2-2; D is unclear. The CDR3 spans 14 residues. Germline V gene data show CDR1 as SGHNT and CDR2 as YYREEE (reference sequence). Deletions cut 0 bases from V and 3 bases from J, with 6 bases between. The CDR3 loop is CASSLALHTGELFF. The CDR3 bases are TGTGCCAGCAGCTTGGCTCTTCACACCGGGGAGCTGTTTTTT.

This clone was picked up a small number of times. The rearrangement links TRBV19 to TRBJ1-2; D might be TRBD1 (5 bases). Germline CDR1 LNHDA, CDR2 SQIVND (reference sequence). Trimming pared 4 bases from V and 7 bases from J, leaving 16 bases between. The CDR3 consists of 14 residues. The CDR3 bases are TGTGCCAGTAGTACTTCCGGGACGACGGGTGGCTACACCTTC. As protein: CASSTSGTTGGYTF. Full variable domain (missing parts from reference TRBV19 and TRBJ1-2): DGGITQSPKYLFRKEGQNVTLSCEQNLNHDAMYWYRQDPGQGLRLIYYSQIVNDFQKGDIAEGYSVSREKKESFPLTVTSAQKNPTAFYLCASSTSGTTGGYTFGSGTRLTVV.

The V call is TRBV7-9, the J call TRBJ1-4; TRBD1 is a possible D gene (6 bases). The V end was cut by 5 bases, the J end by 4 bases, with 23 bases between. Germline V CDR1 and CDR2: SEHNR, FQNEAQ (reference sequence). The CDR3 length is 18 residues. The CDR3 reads CASSPYREYLPINEKLFF. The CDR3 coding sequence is TGTGCCAGCAGCCCTTACAGGGAGTACCTACCAATTAATGAAAAACTGTTTTTT.

The CDR3 DNA reads as TGCGCCAGCAGCCAGGGCTACGACAGCCTTCCGATTAATGAGCAGTTCTTC. Protein product: CASSQGYDSLPINEQFF. The chain recombines TRBV4-1 with TRBJ2-1, with D maybe TRBD1 (5 bases). V lost 3 bases and J lost 7, with 22 bases in between. This CDR3 is 17 amino acids long. CDR1 and CDR2 from the germline V gene are MGHRA and YSYEKL.

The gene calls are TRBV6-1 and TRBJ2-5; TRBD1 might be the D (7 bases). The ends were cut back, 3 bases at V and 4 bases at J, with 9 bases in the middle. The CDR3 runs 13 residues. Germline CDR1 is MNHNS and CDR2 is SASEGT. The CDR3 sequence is CASSDQGGETQYF. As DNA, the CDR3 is TGTGCCAGCAGTGACCAGGGGGGAGAGACCCAGTACTTC.

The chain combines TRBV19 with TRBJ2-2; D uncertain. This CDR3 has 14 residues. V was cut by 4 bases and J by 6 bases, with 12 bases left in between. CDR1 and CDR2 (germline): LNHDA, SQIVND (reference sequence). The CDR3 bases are TGTGCCAGTAGTACCCCGACTTCTGCCGGGGAGCTGTTTTTT. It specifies CASSTPTSAGELFF. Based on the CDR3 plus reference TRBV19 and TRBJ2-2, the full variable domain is DGGITQSPKYLFRKEGQNVTLSCEQNLNHDAMYWYRQDPGQGLRLIYYSQIVNDFQKGDIAEGYSVSREKKESFPLTVTSAQKNPTAFYLCASSTPTSAGELFFGEGSRLTVL.